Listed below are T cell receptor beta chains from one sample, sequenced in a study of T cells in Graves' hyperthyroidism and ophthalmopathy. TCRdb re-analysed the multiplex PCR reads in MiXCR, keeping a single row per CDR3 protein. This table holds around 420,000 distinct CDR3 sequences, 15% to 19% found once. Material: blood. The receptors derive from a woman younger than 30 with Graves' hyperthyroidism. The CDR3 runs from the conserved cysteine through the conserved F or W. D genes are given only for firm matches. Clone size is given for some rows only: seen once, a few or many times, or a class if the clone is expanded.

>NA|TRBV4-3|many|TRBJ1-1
CASSQDQGTGEAFF
TGCGCCAGCAGCCAAGATCAGGGGACCGGGGAAGCTTTCTTT
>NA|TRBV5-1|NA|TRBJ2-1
CASSPVVLNNEQFF
TGCGCCAGCAGCCCAGTGGTCCTTAACAATGAGCAGTTCTTC
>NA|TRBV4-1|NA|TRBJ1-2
CASSQGGTGEVRGYTF
TGCGCCAGCAGCCAAGGAGGCACGGGAGAGGTGCGGGGCTACACCTTC
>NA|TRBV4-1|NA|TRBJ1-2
CASSQDWTKNPYGYTF
TGCGCCAGCAGCCAAGATTGGACGAAGAATCCTTATGGCTACACCTTC
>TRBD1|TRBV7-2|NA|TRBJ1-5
CASSLGQGVGNQPQHF
TGTGCCAGCAGCTTAGGACAGGGAGTAGGCAATCAGCCCCAGCATTTT
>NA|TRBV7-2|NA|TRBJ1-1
CASSLLLGAFF
TGTGCCAGCAGCTTACTATTAGGGGCTTTCTTT
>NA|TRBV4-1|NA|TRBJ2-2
CASSRTGNRATGELFF
TGCGCCAGCAGCCGCACCGGGAACAGGGCCACCGGGGAGCTGTTTTTT
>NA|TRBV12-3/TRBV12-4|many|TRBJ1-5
CASAKGQSGNQPQHF
TGTGCCAGCGCCAAGGGACAATCGGGCAATCAGCCCCAGCATTTT
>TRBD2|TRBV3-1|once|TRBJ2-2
CASSQVSGGYGELFF
TGTGCCAGCAGCCAAGTGTCGGGAGGGTACGGGGAGCTGTTTTTT
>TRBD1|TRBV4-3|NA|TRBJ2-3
CASSQEGTVVDTQYF
TGCGCCAGCAGCCAAGAGGGGACAGTTGTAGATACGCAGTATTTT
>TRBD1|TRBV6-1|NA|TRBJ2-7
CASRPTGQGGYEQYF
TGTGCCAGCAGGCCGACAGGACAGGGGGGCTACGAGCAGTACTTC
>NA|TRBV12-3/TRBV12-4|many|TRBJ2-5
CASSSLLGSQETQYF
TGTGCCAGCAGCTCCCTCTTGGGGAGCCAAGAGACCCAGTACTTC
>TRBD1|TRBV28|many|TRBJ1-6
CASSPGTGGLPLHF
TGTGCCAGCAGTCCCGGGACAGGGGGATTACCCCTCCACTTT
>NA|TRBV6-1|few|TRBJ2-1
CASSSLGQGNYNEQFF
TGTGCCAGCAGTTCCCTCGGGCAGGGTAACTACAATGAGCAGTTCTTC
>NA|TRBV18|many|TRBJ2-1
CASSRRRRRSYNEQFF
TGTGCCAGCTCACGGCGGAGGCGGCGCTCCTACAATGAGCAGTTCTTC
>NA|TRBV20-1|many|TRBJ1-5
CSARDVGGGWGQPQHF
TGCAGTGCTAGAGATGTAGGCGGGGGATGGGGCCAGCCCCAGCATTTT
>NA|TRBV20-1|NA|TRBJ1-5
CSARDGRDRGSQPQHF
TGCAGTGCTAGAGATGGACGTGACAGAGGCTCTCAGCCCCAGCATTTT
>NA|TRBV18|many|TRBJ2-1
CASSPLGRWQFF
TGTGCCAGCTCCCCGCTCGGAAGGTGGCAGTTCTTC
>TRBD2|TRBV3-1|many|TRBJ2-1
CASSQELAGGRNEQFF
TGTGCCAGCAGCCAAGAGCTAGCGGGAGGGAGGAATGAGCAGTTCTTC
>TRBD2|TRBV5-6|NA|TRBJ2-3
CASSPGLAASDTQYF
TGTGCCAGCAGCCCAGGACTAGCGGCGTCAGATACGCAGTATTTT
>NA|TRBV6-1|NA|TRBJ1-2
CASSAYRNYGYTF
TGTGCCAGCAGTGCATACAGGAACTATGGCTACACCTTC
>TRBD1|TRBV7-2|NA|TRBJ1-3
CASSIRTGYSGNTIYF
TGTGCCAGCAGCATAAGGACAGGGTATTCTGGAAACACCATATATTTT
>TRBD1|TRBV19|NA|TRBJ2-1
CATGDRGENEQFF
TGTGCCACGGGCGACAGGGGTGAGAATGAGCAGTTCTTC
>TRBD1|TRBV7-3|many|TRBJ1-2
CASSPTGSNYGYTF
TGTGCCAGCAGCCCGACAGGGTCTAACTATGGCTACACCTTC
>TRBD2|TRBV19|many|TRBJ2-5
CASGQTSGKETQYF
TGTGCCAGCGGACAGACTAGCGGTAAAGAGACCCAGTACTTC
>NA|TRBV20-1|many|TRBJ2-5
CSVTEQETQYF
TGCAGTGTGACAGAACAAGAGACCCAGTACTTC
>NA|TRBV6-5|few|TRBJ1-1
CASSYLKLSMNTEAFF
TGTGCCAGCAGTTACTTAAAGCTGAGCATGAACACTGAAGCTTTCTTT
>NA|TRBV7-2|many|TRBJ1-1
CASSPTGSTEAFF
TGTGCCAGCAGCCCCACGGGGAGCACTGAAGCTTTCTTT
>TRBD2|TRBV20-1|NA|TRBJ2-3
CSAPRGLAASTDTQYF
TGCAGTGCCCCACGGGGACTAGCGGCCAGCACAGATACGCAGTATTTT
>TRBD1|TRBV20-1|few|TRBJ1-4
CSARGQGAGEKLFF
TGCAGTGCTAGAGGGCAGGGGGCAGGGGAAAAACTGTTTTTT
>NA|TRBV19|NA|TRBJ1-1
CATYNRYTEAFF
TGTGCCACTTATAACAGGTACACTGAAGCTTTCTTT
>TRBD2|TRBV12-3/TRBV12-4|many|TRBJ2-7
CASSTSGSAYEQYF
TGTGCCAGCAGTACTAGCGGGAGTGCCTACGAGCAGTACTTC
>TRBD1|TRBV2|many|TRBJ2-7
CASREKYRGEQYF
TGTGCCAGCAGGGAAAAATACAGGGGCGAGCAGTACTTC
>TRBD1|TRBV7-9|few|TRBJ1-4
CASSSRPGQHNEKLFF
TGTGCCAGCAGCTCGCGACCGGGACAGCATAATGAAAAACTGTTTTTT
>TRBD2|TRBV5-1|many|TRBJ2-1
CASSQTSSNEQFF
TGCGCCAGCAGCCAGACTAGCAGCAATGAGCAGTTCTTC
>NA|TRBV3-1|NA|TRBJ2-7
CASSQRSNEQYF
TGTGCCAGCAGCCAACGGTCCAACGAGCAGTACTTC
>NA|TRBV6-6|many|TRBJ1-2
CASSYSVSQNYGYTF
TGTGCCAGCAGTTACTCAGTTTCTCAGAACTATGGCTACACCTTC
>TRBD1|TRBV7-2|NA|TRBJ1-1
CASSALRTGNTEAFF
TGTGCCAGCAGCGCCCTACGGACAGGAAATACTGAAGCTTTCTTT
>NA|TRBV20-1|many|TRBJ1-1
CSARVPGEAFF
TGCAGTGCTAGAGTACCCGGTGAAGCTTTCTTT
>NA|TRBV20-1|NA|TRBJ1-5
CSARERGEGRIQHF
TGCAGTGCTAGAGAGAGGGGGGAGGGACGCATCCAGCATTTT
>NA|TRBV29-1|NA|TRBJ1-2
CSVEGQGHGYTF
TGCAGCGTTGAGGGGCAGGGTCATGGCTACACCTTC
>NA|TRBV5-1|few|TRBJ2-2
CASNLAVQRDSGELFF
TGCGCCAGCAACTTGGCCGTACAGCGTGATTCCGGGGAGCTGTTTTTT
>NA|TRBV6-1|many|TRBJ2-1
CASSERWVRNEQFF
TGTGCCAGCAGTGAAAGGTGGGTTCGGAATGAGCAGTTCTTC
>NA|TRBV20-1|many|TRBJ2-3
CSARPSLTDTQYF
TGCAGTGCTAGACCGTCTCTCACAGATACGCAGTATTTT